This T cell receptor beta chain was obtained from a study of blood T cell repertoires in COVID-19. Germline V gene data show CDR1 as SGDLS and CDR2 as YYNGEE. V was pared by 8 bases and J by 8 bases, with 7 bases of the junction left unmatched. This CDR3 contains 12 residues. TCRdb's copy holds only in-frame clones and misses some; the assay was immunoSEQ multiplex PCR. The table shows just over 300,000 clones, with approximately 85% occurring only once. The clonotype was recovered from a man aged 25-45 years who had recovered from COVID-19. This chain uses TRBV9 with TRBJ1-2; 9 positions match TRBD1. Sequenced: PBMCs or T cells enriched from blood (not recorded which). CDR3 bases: TGTGCCAGTGCACAGGGGGCGCGGGGCTACACCTTC. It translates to CASAQGARGYTF.